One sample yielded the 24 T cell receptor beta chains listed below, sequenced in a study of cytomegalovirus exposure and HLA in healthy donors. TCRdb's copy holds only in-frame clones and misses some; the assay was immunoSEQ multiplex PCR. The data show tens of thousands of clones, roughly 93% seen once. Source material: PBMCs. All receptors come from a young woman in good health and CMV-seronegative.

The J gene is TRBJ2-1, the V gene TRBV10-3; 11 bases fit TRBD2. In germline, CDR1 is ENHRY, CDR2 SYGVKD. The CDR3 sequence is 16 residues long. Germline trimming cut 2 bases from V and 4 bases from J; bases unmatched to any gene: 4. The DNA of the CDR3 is TGTGCCATCAGTGAGGGTCTAGCGGGAGGATACAATGAGCAGTTCTTC. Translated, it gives CAISEGLAGGYNEQFF.

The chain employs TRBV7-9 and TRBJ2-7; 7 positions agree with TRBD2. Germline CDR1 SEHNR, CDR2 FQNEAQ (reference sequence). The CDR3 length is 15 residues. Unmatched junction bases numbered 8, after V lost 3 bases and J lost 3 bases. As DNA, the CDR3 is TGTGCCAGCAGCTTCGGGACTACCAAATACTACGAGCAGTACTTC. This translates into CASSFGTTKYYEQYF.

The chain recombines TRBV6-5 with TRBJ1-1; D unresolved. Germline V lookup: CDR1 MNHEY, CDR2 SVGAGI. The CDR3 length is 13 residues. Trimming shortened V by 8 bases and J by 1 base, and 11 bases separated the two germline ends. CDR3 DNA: TGTGCCAGCGGATGGGCGAAGAACACTGAAGCTTTCTTT. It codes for CASGWAKNTEAFF.

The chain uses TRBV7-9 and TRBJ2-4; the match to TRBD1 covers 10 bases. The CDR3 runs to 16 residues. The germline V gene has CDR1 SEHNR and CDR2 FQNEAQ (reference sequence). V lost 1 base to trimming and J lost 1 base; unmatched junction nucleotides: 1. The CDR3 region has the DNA TGTGCCAGCAGCTTAGTGGACAGGGGGGCCAAAAACATTCAGTACTTC. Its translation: CASSLVDRGAKNIQYF.

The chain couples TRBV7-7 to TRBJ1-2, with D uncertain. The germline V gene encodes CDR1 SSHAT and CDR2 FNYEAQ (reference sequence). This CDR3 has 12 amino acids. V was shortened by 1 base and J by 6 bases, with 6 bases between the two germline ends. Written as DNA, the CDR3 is TGTGCCAGCAGCTTAGGACTCAATGGCTACACCTTC. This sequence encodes CASSLGLNGYTF.

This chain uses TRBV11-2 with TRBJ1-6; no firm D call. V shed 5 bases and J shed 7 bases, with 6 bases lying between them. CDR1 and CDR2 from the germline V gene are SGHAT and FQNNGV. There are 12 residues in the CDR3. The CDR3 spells CASSQQNSPLHF. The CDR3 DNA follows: TGTGCCAGCAGCCAACAAAATTCACCCCTCCACTTT. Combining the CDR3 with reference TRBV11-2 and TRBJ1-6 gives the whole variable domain EAGVAQSPRYKIIEKRQSVAFWCNPISGHATLYWYQQILGQGPKLLIQFQNNGVVDDSQLPKDRFSAERLKGVDSTLKIQPAKLEDSAVYLCASSQQNSPLHFGNGTRLTVT.

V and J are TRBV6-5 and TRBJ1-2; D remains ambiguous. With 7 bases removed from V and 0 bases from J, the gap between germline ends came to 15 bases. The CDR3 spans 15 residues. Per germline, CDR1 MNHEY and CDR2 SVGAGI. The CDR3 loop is CASKDGKRSNYGYTF. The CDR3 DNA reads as TGTGCCAGCAAGGACGGGAAAAGATCTAACTATGGCTACACCTTC.

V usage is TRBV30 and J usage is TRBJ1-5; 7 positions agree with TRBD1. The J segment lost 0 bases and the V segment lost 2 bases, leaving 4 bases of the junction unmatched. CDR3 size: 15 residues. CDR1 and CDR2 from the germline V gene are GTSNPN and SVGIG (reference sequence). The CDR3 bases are TGTGCCTGGAGTCCGGACAGGTATAGCAATCAGCCCCAGCATTTT. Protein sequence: CAWSPDRYSNQPQHF.

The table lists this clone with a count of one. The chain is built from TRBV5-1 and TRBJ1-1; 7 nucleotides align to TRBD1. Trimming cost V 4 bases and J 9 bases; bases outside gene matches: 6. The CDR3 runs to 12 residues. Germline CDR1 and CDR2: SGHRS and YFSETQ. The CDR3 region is CASSRGQDQAFF. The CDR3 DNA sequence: TGCGCCAGCAGCCGTGGACAGGATCAAGCTTTCTTT.

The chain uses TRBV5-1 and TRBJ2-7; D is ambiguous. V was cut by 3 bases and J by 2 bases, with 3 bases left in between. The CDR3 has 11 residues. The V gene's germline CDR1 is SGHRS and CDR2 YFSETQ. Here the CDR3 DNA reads TGCGCCAGCAGCTCCGCCTACGAGCAGTACTTC. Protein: CASSSAYEQYF.

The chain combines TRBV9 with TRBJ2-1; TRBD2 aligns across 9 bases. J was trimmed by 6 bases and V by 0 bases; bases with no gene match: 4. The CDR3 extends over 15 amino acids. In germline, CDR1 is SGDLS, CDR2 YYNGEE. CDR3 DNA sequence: TGTGCCAGCAGCGTAGAAGCGGGGGGAGTCAATGAGCAGTTCTTC. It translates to CASSVEAGGVNEQFF.

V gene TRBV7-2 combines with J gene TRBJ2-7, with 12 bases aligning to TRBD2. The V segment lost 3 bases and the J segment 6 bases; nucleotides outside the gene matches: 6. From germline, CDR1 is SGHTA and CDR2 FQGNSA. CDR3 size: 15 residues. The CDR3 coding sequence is TGTGCCAGCAGCTTTTTGAGACTAGCGGGGGCCGAGCAGTACTTC. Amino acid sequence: CASSFLRLAGAEQYF.

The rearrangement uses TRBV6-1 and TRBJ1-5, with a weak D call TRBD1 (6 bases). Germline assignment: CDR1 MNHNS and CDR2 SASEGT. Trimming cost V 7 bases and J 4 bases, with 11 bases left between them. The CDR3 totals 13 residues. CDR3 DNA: TGTGCCAGCACTTGGACAGCTAATCAGCCCCAGCATTTT. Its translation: CASTWTANQPQHF.

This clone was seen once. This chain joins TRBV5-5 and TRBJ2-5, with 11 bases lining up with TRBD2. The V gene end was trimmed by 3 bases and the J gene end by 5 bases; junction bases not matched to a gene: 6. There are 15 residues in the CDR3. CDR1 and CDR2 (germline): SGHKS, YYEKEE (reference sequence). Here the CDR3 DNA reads TGTGCCAGCAGCTATACTAGCGGGAGCAGTGAGACCCAGTACTTC. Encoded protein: CASSYTSGSSETQYF.

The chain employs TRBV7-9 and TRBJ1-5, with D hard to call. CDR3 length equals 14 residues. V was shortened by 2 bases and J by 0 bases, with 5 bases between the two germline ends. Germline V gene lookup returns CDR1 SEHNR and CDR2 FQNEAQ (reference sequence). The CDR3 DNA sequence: TGTGCCAGCAGCTTAACAGATAGCAATCAGCCCCAGCATTTT. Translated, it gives CASSLTDSNQPQHF.

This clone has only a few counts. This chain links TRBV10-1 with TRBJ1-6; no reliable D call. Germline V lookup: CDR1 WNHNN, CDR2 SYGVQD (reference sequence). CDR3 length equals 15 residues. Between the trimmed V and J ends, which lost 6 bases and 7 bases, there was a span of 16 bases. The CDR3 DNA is TGCGCCAGCAGCCTTCTCAGGTTTACAAATTCACCCCTCCACTTT. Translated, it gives CASSLLRFTNSPLHF.

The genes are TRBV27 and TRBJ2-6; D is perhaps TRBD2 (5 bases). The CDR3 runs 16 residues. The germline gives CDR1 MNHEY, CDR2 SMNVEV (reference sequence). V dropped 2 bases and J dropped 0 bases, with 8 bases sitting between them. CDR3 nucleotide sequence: TGTGCCAGCAGTTTAGCAGAGGGCTCTGGGGCCAACGTCCTGACTTTC. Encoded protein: CASSLAEGSGANVLTF.

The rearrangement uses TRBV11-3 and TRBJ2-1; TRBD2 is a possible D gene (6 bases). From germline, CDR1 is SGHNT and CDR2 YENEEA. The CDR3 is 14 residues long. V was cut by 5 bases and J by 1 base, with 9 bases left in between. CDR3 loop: CASSPGTSYNEQFF. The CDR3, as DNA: TGTGCCAGCAGCCCCGGGACTTCCTACAATGAGCAGTTCTTC.

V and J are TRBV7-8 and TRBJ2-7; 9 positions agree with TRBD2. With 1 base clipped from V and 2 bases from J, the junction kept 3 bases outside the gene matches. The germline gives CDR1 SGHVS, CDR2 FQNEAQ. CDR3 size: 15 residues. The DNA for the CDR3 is TGTGCCAGCAGCTTAGAGGCGGGGGGGCCCTACGAGCAGTACTTC. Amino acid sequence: CASSLEAGGPYEQYF.

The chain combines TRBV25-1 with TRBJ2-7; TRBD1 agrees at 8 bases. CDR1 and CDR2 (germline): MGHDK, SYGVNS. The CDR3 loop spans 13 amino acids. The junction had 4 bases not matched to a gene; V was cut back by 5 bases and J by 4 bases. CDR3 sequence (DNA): TGTGCCAGCAGTCTAACAGGGGGTTACGAGCAGTACTTC. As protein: CASSLTGGYEQYF.

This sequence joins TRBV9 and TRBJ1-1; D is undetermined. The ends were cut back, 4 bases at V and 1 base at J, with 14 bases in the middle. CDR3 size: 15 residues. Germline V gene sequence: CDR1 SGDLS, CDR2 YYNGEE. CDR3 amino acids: CASSPRWPQNTEAFF. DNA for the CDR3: TGTGCCAGCAGCCCCAGGTGGCCCCAGAACACTGAAGCTTTCTTT. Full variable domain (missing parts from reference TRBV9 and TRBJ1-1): DSGVTQTPKHLITATGQRVTLRCSPRSGDLSVYWYQQSLDQGLQFLIQYYNGEERAKGNILERFSAQQFPDLHSELNLSSLELGDSALYFCASSPRWPQNTEAFFGQGTRLTVV.

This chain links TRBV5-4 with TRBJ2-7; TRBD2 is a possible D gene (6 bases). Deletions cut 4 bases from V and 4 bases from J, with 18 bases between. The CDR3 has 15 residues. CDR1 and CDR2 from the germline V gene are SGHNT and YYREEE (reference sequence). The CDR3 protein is CASSQKPGEAYEQYF. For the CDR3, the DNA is TGTGCCAGCAGCCAAAAACCGGGGGAAGCTTACGAGCAGTACTTC.

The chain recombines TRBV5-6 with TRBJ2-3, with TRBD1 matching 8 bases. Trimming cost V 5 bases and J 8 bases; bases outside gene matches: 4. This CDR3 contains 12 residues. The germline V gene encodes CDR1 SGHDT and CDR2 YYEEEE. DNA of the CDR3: TGTGCCAGCAGTTACGACAGGGGTACGCAGTATTTT. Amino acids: CASSYDRGTQYF.

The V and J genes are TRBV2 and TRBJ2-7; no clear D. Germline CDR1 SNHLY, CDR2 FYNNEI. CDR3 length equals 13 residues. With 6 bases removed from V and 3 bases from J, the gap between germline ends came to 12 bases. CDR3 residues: CASRKPPYYEQYF. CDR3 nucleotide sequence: TGTGCCAGCAGAAAGCCCCCGTACTACGAGCAGTACTTC.